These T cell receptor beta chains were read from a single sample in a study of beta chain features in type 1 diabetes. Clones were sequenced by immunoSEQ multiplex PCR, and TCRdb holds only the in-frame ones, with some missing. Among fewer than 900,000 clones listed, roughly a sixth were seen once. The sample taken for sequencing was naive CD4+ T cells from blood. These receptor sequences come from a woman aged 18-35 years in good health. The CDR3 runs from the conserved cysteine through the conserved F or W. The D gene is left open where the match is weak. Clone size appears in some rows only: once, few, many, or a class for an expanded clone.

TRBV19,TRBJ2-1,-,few,CASSIDSNYNEQFF,TGTGCCAGTAGTATAGATAGCAACTACAATGAGCAGTTCTTC
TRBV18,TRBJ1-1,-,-,CASSPGFNTEAFF,TGTGCCAGCTCACCGGGTTTTAACACTGAAGCTTTCTTT
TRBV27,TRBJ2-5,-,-,CASSLMVGKQETQYF,TGTGCCAGCAGTTTAATGGTTGGTAAACAAGAGACCCAGTACTTC
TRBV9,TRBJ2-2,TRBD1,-,CASSRGQVNTGELFF,TGTGCCAGCAGCCGCGGACAGGTCAACACCGGGGAGCTGTTTTTT
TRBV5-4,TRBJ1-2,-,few,CASSNQDSRNYGYTF,TGTGCCAGCAGCAACCAGGACAGTCGTAACTATGGCTACACCTTC
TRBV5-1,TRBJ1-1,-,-,CASSFIRGQGTNTEAFF,TGCGCCAGCAGCTTTATTCGGGGACAAGGGACTAACACTGAAGCTTTCTTT
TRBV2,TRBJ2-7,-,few,CASSEMEGYEQYF,TGTGCCAGCAGTGAAATGGAAGGCTACGAGCAGTACTTC
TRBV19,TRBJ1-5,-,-,CASSMGRDQPQHF,TGTGCCAGTAGCATGGGTCGGGATCAGCCCCAGCATTTT
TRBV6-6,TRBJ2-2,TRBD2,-,CASRPSGLNTGELFF,TGTGCCAGCAGACCTAGCGGGCTGAACACCGGGGAGCTGTTTTTT
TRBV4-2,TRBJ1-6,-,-,CASSQDRDGRSPLHF,TGTGCCAGCAGCCAAGATAGGGACGGTCGGTCACCCCTCCACTTT
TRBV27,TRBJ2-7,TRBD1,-,CASSFWGQGRHEQYF,TGTGCCAGCAGTTTCTGGGGACAGGGGCGCCACGAGCAGTACTTC
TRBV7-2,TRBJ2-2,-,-,CASSETGELFF,TGTGCCAGCAGCGAGACCGGGGAGCTGTTTTTT
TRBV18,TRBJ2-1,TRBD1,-,CASSPRTGVWNEQFF,TGTGCCAGCTCACCACGGACAGGGGTCTGGAATGAGCAGTTCTTC
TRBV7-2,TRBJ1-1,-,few,CASSLARQEAFF,TGTGCCAGCAGCTTAGCTCGACAGGAAGCTTTCTTT
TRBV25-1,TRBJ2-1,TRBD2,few,CASSRGLAGGKGEQFF,TGTGCCAGCAGTCGAGGACTAGCGGGGGGAAAGGGTGAGCAGTTCTTC
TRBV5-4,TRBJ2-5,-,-,CASSQEPSEWGRNPQYF,TGCGCCAGCAGCCAAGAGCCGAGCGAGTGGGGGCGGAACCCCCAGTACTTC
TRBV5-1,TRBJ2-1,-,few,CASSLISMPGNEQFF,TGCGCCAGCAGCTTGATATCGATGCCGGGTAATGAGCAGTTCTTC
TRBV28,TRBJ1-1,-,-,CASSPGQNTEAFF,TGTGCCAGCAGCCCCGGACAGAACACTGAAGCTTTCTTT
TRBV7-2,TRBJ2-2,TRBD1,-,CASSSQGQGAPNTGELFF,TGTGCCAGCAGCTCACAAGGACAGGGGGCTCCGAACACCGGGGAGCTGTTTTTT
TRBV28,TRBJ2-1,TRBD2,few,CASSISGSLYNEQFF,TGTGCCAGCAGTATTAGCGGGAGTTTGTACAATGAGCAGTTCTTC
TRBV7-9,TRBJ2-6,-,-,CASSPLHGAAGANVLTF,TGTGCCAGCAGCCCCCTACATGGGGCTGCTGGGGCCAACGTCCTGACTTTC
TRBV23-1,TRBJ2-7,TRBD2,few,CASSQGTSGIEQYF,TGCGCCAGCAGTCAGGGGACTAGCGGGATCGAGCAGTACTTC
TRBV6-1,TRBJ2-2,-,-,CASIVQPQGGELFF,TGTGCCAGCATAGTCCAACCTCAAGGCGGGGAGCTGTTTTTT
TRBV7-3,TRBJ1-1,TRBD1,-,CASSLTGGTTEAFF,TGTGCCAGCAGCTTAACAGGGGGCACTACTGAAGCTTTCTTT
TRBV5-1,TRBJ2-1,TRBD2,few,CATGSSGSSYNEQFF,TGCGCCACCGGGTCAAGCGGGAGCTCCTACAATGAGCAGTTCTTC
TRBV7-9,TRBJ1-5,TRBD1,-,CASSFDRGVGNQPQHF,TGTGCCAGCAGCTTTGACAGGGGGGTGGGCAATCAGCCCCAGCATTTT
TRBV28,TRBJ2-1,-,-,CASSFRTRGQFF,TGTGCCAGCAGTTTCCGGACCCGGGGCCAGTTCTTC
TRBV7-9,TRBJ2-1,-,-,CASSPQWVPNNEQFF,TGTGCCAGCAGCCCACAGTGGGTACCCAACAATGAGCAGTTCTTC
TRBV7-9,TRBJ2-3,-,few,CASSMTWHTQYF,TGTGCCAGCAGCATGACTTGGCATACGCAGTATTTT
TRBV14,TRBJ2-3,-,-,CASSRGEDLAPRGTQYF,TGTGCCAGCAGCCGAGGAGAGGACTTGGCACCCCGCGGTACGCAGTATTTT
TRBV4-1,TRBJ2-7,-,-,CASSQAGGSYYEQYF,TGCGCCAGCAGCCAAGCTGGGGGGAGCTATTACGAGCAGTACTTC
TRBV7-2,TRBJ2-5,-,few,CASSDVGETQYF,TGTGCCAGCAGCGACGTGGGGGAGACCCAGTACTTC
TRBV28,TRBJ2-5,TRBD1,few,CASNDRAGETQYF,TGTGCCAGCAATGACAGGGCCGGGGAGACCCAGTACTTC
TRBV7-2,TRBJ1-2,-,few,CASSPERVIYGYTF,TGTGCCAGCAGCCCGGAGAGGGTAATCTATGGCTACACCTTC
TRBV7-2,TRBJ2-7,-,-,CASSLSGVLEQYF,TGTGCCAGCAGCTTAAGTGGGGTCCTCGAGCAGTACTTC
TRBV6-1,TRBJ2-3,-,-,CASRDLGGTDTQYF,TGTGCCAGCCGGGACTTAGGGGGCACAGATACGCAGTATTTT
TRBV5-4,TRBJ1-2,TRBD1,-,CASSQGGVYGYTF,TGTGCCAGCAGTCAGGGGGGGGTCTATGGCTACACCTTC